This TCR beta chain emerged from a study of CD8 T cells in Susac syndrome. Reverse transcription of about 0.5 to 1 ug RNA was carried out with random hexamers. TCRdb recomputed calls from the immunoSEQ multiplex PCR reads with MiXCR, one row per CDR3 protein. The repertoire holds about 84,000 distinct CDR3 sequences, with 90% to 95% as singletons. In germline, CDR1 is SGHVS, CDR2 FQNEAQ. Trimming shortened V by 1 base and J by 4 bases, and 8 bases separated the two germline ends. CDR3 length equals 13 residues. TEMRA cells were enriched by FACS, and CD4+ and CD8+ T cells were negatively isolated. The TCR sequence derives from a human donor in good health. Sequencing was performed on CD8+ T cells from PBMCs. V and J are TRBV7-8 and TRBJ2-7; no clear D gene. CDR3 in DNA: TGTGCCAGCAGCTTAGTTGGGAATTACGAGCAGTACTTC. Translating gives CASSLVGNYEQYF.